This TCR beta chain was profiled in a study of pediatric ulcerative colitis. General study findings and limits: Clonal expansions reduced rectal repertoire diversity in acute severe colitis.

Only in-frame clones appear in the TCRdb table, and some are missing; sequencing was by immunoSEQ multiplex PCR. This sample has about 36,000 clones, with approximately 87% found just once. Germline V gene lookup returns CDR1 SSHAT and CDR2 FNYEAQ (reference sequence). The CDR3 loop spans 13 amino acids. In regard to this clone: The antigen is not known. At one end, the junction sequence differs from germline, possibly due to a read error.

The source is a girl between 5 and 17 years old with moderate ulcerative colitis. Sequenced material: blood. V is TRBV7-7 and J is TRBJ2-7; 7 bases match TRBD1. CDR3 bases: TGTGCTAGCAGCTTTGAACAGGGGTACGAGCAGTACTTC. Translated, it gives CASSFEQGYEQYF.